These 24 T cell receptor beta chains were all obtained from the same sample, sequenced in a study of persistence of HIV-infected CD4 T cells. Cells were stimulated nonspecifically with anti-CD3/anti-CD28 magnetic beads. Sorting of responding CD4+ T cells relied on upregulated CD40 ligand together with CD69. For these receptors, no antigen is known. The immunoSEQ assay was version 4, run in survey mode. Using immunoSEQ multiplex PCR, the repertoire was profiled, and TCRdb retains in-frame clones only, with some absent. The data show 40,000 to 45,000 clones, approximately 91% seen once. This sample comprised CD4+ T cells sorted from PBMCs after approximately 20-hour stimulation, obtained from a patient who received antiretroviral therapy. The receptors originated from an adult man with HIV who was CMV-seropositive.

J is TRBJ2-5 and V is TRBV19, with D perhaps matching TRBD1 or TRBD2 (6 bases each). V was shortened by 5 bases and J by 5 bases, with 21 bases between the two germline ends. The CDR3 totals 16 residues. Germline V lookup: CDR1 LNHDA, CDR2 SQIVND (reference sequence). The CDR3: CASSPGTGRRGETQYF. The CDR3 nucleotides read TGTGCCAGTAGTCCAGGAACAGGGAGGAGAGGGGAGACCCAGTACTTC.

This chain links TRBV6-5 with TRBJ1-5; D gene ambiguous. The germline V and J ends were trimmed by 2 bases and 4 bases, with 9 bases remaining between them. CDR1 is MNHEY and CDR2 is SVGAGI in the germline V gene. This CDR3 region has 14 residues. The CDR3: CASSYLSPNQPQHF. The CDR3 coding sequence is TGTGCCAGCAGTTACCTCTCACCGAATCAGCCCCAGCATTTT.

This sequence joins TRBV7-2 and TRBJ2-7; TRBD1 matches 12 bases. Germline-derived CDR1 and CDR2 are SGHTA and FQGNSA. Losses at the gene ends were 0 bases for V and 5 bases for J; bases not matched to a gene: 5. This CDR3 comprises 16 residues. The CDR3, as DNA: TGTGCCAGCAGCTTAGCGGGACAGGGGGCGTGGGACGAGCAGTACTTC. Its protein product is CASSLAGQGAWDEQYF.

The chain has TRBV20-1 and TRBJ2-7; D gene ambiguous. The CDR3 is 10 residues long. The V gene's germline CDR1 is DFQATT and CDR2 SNEGSKA (reference sequence). Trimming shortened V by 6 bases and J by 1 base, and 4 bases separated the two germline ends. The CDR3 here is CSAGSYEQYF. The CDR3 DNA is TGCAGTGCGGGTTCCTACGAGCAGTACTTC.

This chain uses TRBV10-3 with TRBJ2-3; D is unresolved. This CDR3 has 14 residues. The germline V gene has CDR1 ENHRY and CDR2 SYGVKD. Between the trimmed V and J ends, which lost 6 bases and 3 bases, there was a span of 13 bases. The CDR3 DNA is TGTGCCATCAGCGTGACTCAACGGACAGATACGCAGTATTTT. Translation gives CAISVTQRTDTQYF.

This chain joins TRBV5-1 and TRBJ2-7, with D perhaps matching TRBD1 (6 bases). The length of the CDR3 is 13 residues. The germline V and J ends were trimmed by 1 base and 7 bases, with 12 bases remaining between them. Germline lookup yields CDR1 SGHRS and CDR2 YFSETQ. The CDR3 DNA is TGCGCCAGCAGCTTGTACAGGGTAGAGGAGCAGTACTTC. Translating gives CASSLYRVEEQYF. Full variable domain (rest looked up from reference TRBV5-1 and TRBJ2-7): KAGVTQTPRYLIKTRGQQVTLSCSPISGHRSVSWYQQTPGQGLQFLFEYFSETQRNKGNFPGRFSGRQFSNSRSEMNVSTLELGDSALYLCASSLYRVEEQYFGPGTRLTVT.

This chain joins TRBV12-3 or TRBV12-4 and TRBJ2-2, with D possibly matching TRBD1 (6 bases). V was trimmed by 2 bases and J by 5 bases, leaving 6 bases between them. This CDR3 has 13 residues. The CDR3 loop reads CASSLRGTGELFF. The CDR3, as DNA: TGTGCCAGCAGTTTAAGGGGGACCGGGGAGCTGTTTTTT.

The rearrangement joins TRBV5-1 to TRBJ2-7, with D tentatively TRBD1 or TRBD2 (6 bases each). This CDR3 has 15 residues. Germline V gives CDR1 SGHRS, CDR2 YFSETQ. The V end lost 1 base, the J end lost 1 base, and 12 bases lay between the germline ends. The CDR3 loop is CASSLQGGGSYEQYF. CDR3 coding DNA: TGCGCCAGCAGCTTGCAAGGGGGAGGTTCCTACGAGCAGTACTTC. The full variable domain, its missing parts supplied by reference TRBV5-1 and TRBJ2-7, is KAGVTQTPRYLIKTRGQQVTLSCSPISGHRSVSWYQQTPGQGLQFLFEYFSETQRNKGNFPGRFSGRQFSNSRSEMNVSTLELGDSALYLCASSLQGGGSYEQYFGPGTRLTVT.

The chain combines TRBV25-1 with TRBJ1-2; 9 nucleotides match TRBD1. The V gene's germline CDR1 is MGHDK and CDR2 SYGVNS. This CDR3 has 14 amino acids. Trimming at V came to 7 bases and at J to 0 bases, leaving 3 bases not matched to a gene. The CDR3 reads CASIGTGTNYGYTF. The CDR3 DNA follows: TGTGCCAGCATCGGGACAGGGACTAACTATGGCTACACCTTC.

J is TRBJ1-5 and V is TRBV12-5; TRBD1 agrees at 7 bases. Germline values: CDR1 LGHNT, CDR2 FRNRAP. Trimming at V came to 0 bases and at J to 1 base, leaving 15 bases not matched to a gene. This CDR3 spans 20 amino acids. The CDR3, as DNA: TGTGCTAGTGGTTTGGTCTCTCCCTTCGACAGGGAGAAAAGCAATCAGCCCCAGCATTTT. Its translation: CASGLVSPFDREKSNQPQHF.

The CDR3 nucleotides read TGTGCCAGCAGACCGGCGGTAGCGGGGTTACGCACAGATACGCAGTATTTT. Translating it yields CASRPAVAGLRTDTQYF. The gene calls are TRBV28 and TRBJ2-3; 8 bases match TRBD2. Germline V gene data show CDR1 as MDHEN and CDR2 as SYDVKM. The CDR3 totals 17 residues. Trimming took 6 bases from V and 1 from J; bases not matched to a gene: 12.

The CDR3 loop is CASSVSRLATEQFF. The CDR3 DNA follows: TGTGCCAGCAGCGTTAGCCGACTAGCGACTGAGCAGTTCTTC. The V call is TRBV7-3, the J call TRBJ2-1, with TRBD2 matching over 8 bases. The CDR3 is 14 amino acids. CDR1 is SGHTA and CDR2 is FQGTGA in the germline V gene. V shed 5 bases, J shed 9 bases, and the junction held 9 bases outside the gene matches.

The chain carries TRBV5-1 and TRBJ2-1; 11 nucleotides align to TRBD2. V gave up 2 bases and J gave up 9 bases; unmatched junction bases: 10. The CDR3 is 16 residues long. Germline CDR1 SGHRS, CDR2 YFSETQ. The CDR3 DNA sequence: TGCGCCAGCAGCTTCTCACTAGCGGGGGTGCTAGGTGAGCAGTTCTTC. Its protein product is CASSFSLAGVLGEQFF.

J is TRBJ2-1 and V is TRBV5-1; the match to TRBD2 covers 8 bases. The CDR3 has 15 amino acids. CDR1 is SGHRS, CDR2 YFSETQ, per germline. The V gene end was trimmed by 5 bases and the J gene end by 7 bases; junction bases not matched to a gene: 11. The CDR3 here is CASRQDGTSLNEQFF. The CDR3 coding sequence is TGCGCCAGCAGGCAAGACGGGACTAGTTTGAATGAGCAGTTCTTC.

This clone was recorded once. In DNA form, the CDR3 reads TGTGCCAGCAGTGGCTCCGGGACACTTAATGGCTACACCTTC. Its protein product is CASSGSGTLNGYTF. V is TRBV2 and J is TRBJ1-2; D is possibly TRBD1 (6 bases). Trimming stripped 4 bases from V and 6 bases from J, with 15 bases between. The CDR3 spans 14 residues. In germline, CDR1 is SNHLY, CDR2 FYNNEI. Combining the CDR3 with reference TRBV2 and TRBJ1-2 gives the whole variable domain EPEVTQTPSHQVTQMGQEVILRCVPISNHLYFYWYRQILGQKVEFLVSFYNNEISEKSEIFDDQFSVERPDGSNFTLKIRSTKLEDSAMYFCASSGSGTLNGYTFGSGTRLTVV.

The chain is built from TRBV25-1 and TRBJ2-7, with a weak D call TRBD1 (6 bases). There are 13 residues in the CDR3. Germline V gives CDR1 MGHDK, CDR2 SYGVNS. V was trimmed by 3 bases and J by 1 base, leaving 7 bases between them. The CDR3 DNA reads as TGTGCCAGCAGTGAGGGGGCTTCCTACGAGCAGTACTTC. The encoded protein is CASSEGASYEQYF.

The chain uses TRBV5-1 and TRBJ2-7; 8 bases align to TRBD1. The CDR3 runs to 13 residues. Germline V gene lookup returns CDR1 SGHRS and CDR2 YFSETQ. Trimming removed 7 bases from V and 6 bases from J; junction bases left unmatched: 9. CDR3 sequence: CASGGQGLGEQYF. The CDR3 nucleotides read TGCGCCAGCGGTGGACAGGGCTTGGGCGAGCAGTACTTC.

J is TRBJ2-3 and V is TRBV5-4, with D perhaps assigned TRBD1 or TRBD2 (5 bases each). V was pared by 4 bases and J by 2 bases, with 14 bases between. The CDR3 sequence is 15 residues long. From germline, CDR1 is SGHNT and CDR2 YYREEE (reference sequence). This CDR3 is CASSLPGAPTDTQYF. The CDR3 DNA reads as TGTGCCAGCAGCCTCCCCGGGGCCCCCACAGATACGCAGTATTTT. The whole variable domain, remainder taken from reference TRBV5-4 and TRBJ2-3, is ETGVTQSPTHLIKTRGQQVTLRCSSQSGHNTVSWYQQALGQGPQFIFQYYREEENGRGNFPPRFSGLQFPNYSSELNVNALELDDSALYLCASSLPGAPTDTQYFGPGTRLTVL.

The chain has TRBV4-1 and TRBJ1-2; no firm D call. The CDR3 consists of 14 residues. Trimming cost V 0 bases and J 7 bases, with 12 bases left between them. CDR1 is MGHRA, CDR2 YSYEKL, per germline. CDR3 sequence reads: CASSQDRGPGGYTF. In DNA form, the CDR3 reads TGCGCCAGCAGCCAAGATAGAGGGCCAGGTGGCTACACCTTC.

The rearrangement uses TRBV10-1 and TRBJ1-5; no clear D. The germline V and J ends were trimmed by 5 bases and 5 bases, with 10 bases remaining between them. Germline CDR1 is WNHNN and CDR2 is SYGVQD (reference sequence). The CDR3 runs to 13 residues. The chain's CDR3 is CASSMDLDQPQHF. DNA of the CDR3: TGCGCCAGCAGTATGGACCTGGATCAGCCCCAGCATTTT.

The CDR3 region has the DNA TGTGCCAGCAGTTTGGGGGGGAGGGTAGCTTTCTTT. This codes for CASSLGGRVAFF. This chain links TRBV12-3 or TRBV12-4 with TRBJ1-1, with a weak D call TRBD1 (5 bases). V shed 3 bases and J shed 10 bases, with 12 bases lying between them. This CDR3 is 12 amino acids long.

The V call is TRBV7-2, the J call TRBJ2-2, with 7 bases matching TRBD2. The germline V gene encodes CDR1 SGHTA and CDR2 FQGNSA. J lost 4 bases, V lost 4 bases, and 3 bases had no gene match. The CDR3 covers 14 residues. The CDR3 bases are TGTGCCAGCAGCTCCGGGGGGAGCACCGGGGAGCTGTTTTTT. Its protein product is CASSSGGSTGELFF.

This clone was found once. The chain recombines TRBV4-1 with TRBJ2-3; 11 nucleotides align to TRBD2. The CDR3 sequence is 19 residues long. CDR1 and CDR2 from the germline V gene are MGHRA and YSYEKL. The V and J ends lost 1 base and 3 bases, in that order; junction bases with no gene match: 12. CDR3: CASSQGPLRLAGLTDTQYF. In DNA form, the CDR3 reads TGCGCCAGCAGCCAAGGTCCCCTTCGACTAGCGGGGTTGACAGATACGCAGTATTTT.

This chain joins TRBV24-1 and TRBJ2-3; a possible D gene is TRBD2 (6 bases). The V and J ends lost 10 bases and 0 bases respectively, with 10 bases between them. In germline, CDR1 is KGHDR, CDR2 SFDVKD. This CDR3 is built from 13 residues. The CDR3, as DNA: TGTGCCACTGCGGGGTCTAGCACAGATACGCAGTATTTT. As protein: CATAGSSTDTQYF.